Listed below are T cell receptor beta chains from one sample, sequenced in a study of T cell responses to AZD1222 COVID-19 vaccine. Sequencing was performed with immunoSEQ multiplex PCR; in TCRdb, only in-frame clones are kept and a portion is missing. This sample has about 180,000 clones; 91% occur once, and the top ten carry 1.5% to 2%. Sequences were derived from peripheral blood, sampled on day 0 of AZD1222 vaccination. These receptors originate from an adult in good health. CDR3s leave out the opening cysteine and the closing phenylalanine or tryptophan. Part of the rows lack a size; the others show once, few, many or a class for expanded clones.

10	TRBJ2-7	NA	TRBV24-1	ATSDSSDEQY
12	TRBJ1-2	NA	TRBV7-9	ASSSLRDSHGYT
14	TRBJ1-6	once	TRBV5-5	ASSLNPGLSISPLH
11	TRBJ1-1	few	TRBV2	ASSVESAVEAF
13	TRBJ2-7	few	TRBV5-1	ASSIRAGGTYEQY
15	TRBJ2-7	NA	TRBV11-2	ASSLNTGAYSPYEQY
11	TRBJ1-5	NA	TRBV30	ACNNGLEQPQH
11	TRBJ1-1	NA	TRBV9	ASSYAGNTEAF
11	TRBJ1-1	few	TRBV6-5	ASLDSPDTEAF
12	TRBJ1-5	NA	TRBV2	ASRGQGAGQPQH
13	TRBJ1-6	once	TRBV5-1	ASSSDRSYNSPLH
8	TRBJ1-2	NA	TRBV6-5	KVGNYGYT
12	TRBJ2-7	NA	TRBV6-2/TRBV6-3	ASSDGFPNYEQY
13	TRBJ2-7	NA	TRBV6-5	ASSSGTGPGLAQY
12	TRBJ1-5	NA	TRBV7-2	ASSLDRFNQPQH
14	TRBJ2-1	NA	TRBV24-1	ATSDPLAGAGNEQF
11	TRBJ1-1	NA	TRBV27	ASSLSQRTEAF
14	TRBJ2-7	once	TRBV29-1	SVEGGAGKPSYEQY
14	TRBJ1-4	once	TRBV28	ASSFRHQGLSEKLF
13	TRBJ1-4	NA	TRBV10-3	AIGVGTFGGEKLF
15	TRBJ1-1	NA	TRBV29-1	SAYRGTGPSSGGEAF
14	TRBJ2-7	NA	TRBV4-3	ASSQDNHRRVYEQY
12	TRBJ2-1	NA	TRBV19	ASSWASGETGQF
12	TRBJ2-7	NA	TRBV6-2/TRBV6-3	ASSYQGRSYEQY
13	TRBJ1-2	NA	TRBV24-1	ATQRAFRDDYGYT